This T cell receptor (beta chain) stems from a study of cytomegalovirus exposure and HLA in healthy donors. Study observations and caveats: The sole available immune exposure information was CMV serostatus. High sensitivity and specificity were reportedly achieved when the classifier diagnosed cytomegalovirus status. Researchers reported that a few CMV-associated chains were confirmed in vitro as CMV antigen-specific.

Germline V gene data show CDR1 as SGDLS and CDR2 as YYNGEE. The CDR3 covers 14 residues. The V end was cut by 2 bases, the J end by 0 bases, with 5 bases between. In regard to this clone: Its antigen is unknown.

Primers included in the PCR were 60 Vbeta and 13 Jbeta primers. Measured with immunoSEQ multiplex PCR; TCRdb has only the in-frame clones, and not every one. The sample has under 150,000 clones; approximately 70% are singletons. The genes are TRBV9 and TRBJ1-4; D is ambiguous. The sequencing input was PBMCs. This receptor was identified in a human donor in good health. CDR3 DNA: TGTGCCAGCAGCGTTGGGCCAACTAATGAAAAACTGTTTTTT. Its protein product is CASSVGPTNEKLFF.